The following is a T cell receptor (beta chain) sequence with its context. Its specificity is not known. The authors ran the immunoSEQ assay, v3.0, at survey level. The table came from immunoSEQ multiplex PCR; TCRdb's copy has only in-frame clones and leaves some out. The sample comprises under 15,000 clones, roughly 87% of which are singletons, and over 15% rests with the top ten. This sample is drawn from a study of long-term antiretroviral therapy in people with HIV. Study-level findings and limits: Repertoires from HIV showed CDR3 length ranges narrower than those of controls.

Sequenced here: unsorted PBMCs, sampled about 7.9 years after starting antiretroviral therapy. The clonotype comes from a man aged 45-60 years with HIV.

DNA for the CDR3: TGTGCCAGCAGTTTATCGGGAGGGGTGGGCTACGAGCAGTACTTC. Protein sequence: CASSLSGGVGYEQYF. This rearrangement joins TRBV27 to TRBJ2-7, with TRBD2 matching over 7 bases. Per the germline V gene, CDR1 is MNHEY and CDR2 is SMNVEV (reference sequence). V gave up 0 bases and J gave up 3 bases; unmatched junction bases: 5. This CDR3 is 15 amino acids long.